The 15 T cell receptor beta chains below all came from one sample that was sequenced in a study of beta chain features in type 1 diabetes. Investigators reverse transcribed all isolated RNA, so they sequenced expressed TCRB transcripts. Assay: immunoSEQ multiplex PCR; the TCRdb copy retains only in-frame clones and omits some. The table has 37,000 or so clones, around half seen once. The sequenced sample consisted of central memory CD4+ T cells from blood. The receptors here all came from a woman younger than 35 in good health.

V gene TRBV6-1 combines with J gene TRBJ1-6; 8 bases are shared with TRBD1. V lost 11 bases and J lost 10; bases outside the gene matches: 13. The germline V gene encodes CDR1 MNHNS and CDR2 SASEGT. The CDR3 extends over 14 amino acids. CDR3: CAGGQAGGESPLHF. The CDR3 DNA reads TGTGCCGGTGGGCAGGCAGGGGGCGAATCACCCCTCCACTTT.

The chain is built from TRBV5-1 and TRBJ1-1; tentative D call: TRBD1 (5 bases). The CDR3 runs 14 residues. Germline-derived CDR1 and CDR2 are SGHRS and YFSETQ. Trimming stripped 6 bases from V and 0 bases from J, with 12 bases between. CDR3 sequence: CASNRDSMNTEAFF. CDR3 in DNA: TGCGCCAGCAACCGCGACAGCATGAACACTGAAGCTTTCTTT.

The J gene is TRBJ1-1, the V gene TRBV10-2; TRBD1 is a possible D gene (5 bases). Between the trimmed V and J ends, which lost 3 bases and 1 base, there was a span of 9 bases. This CDR3 spans 14 amino acids. Germline V gene lookup returns CDR1 WSHSY and CDR2 SAAADI. Written as DNA, the CDR3 is TGCGCCAGCAGTGACTGGGGGGGGAACACTGAAGCTTTCTTT. Translated, it gives CASSDWGGNTEAFF.

This chain uses TRBV2 with TRBJ2-1; D call uncertain. CDR1 is SNHLY, CDR2 FYNNEI, per germline. V gave up 1 base and J gave up 16 bases, with 11 bases separating them. The CDR3 runs 11 residues. The CDR3 DNA sequence: TGTGCCAGCAGTGAAGATAGAATATGCTTCTTC. This translates into CASSEDRICFF.

The genes are TRBV29-1 and TRBJ1-1; the D gene is possibly TRBD1 (6 bases). V shed 6 bases and J shed 7 bases, with 9 bases lying between them. This CDR3 has 10 residues. Germline-derived CDR1 and CDR2 are SQVTM and ANQGSEA. This CDR3 is CSVGDNEAFF. CDR3 in DNA: TGCAGCGTCGGGGACAATGAAGCTTTCTTT.

CDR3 sequence: CASSLKSTGRGMNTEAFF. In nucleotides, the CDR3 is TGTGCCAGCAGCTTAAAGTCTACCGGACGGGGAATGAACACTGAAGCTTTCTTT. The gene calls are TRBV7-6 and TRBJ1-1; D is unclear. The V gene's germline CDR1 is SGHVS and CDR2 FNYEAQ. The CDR3 runs to 18 residues. V was trimmed by 2 bases and J by 0 bases, leaving 19 bases between them. The whole variable domain, filled in from reference TRBV7-6 and TRBJ1-1, reads GAGVSQSPRYKVTKRGQDVALRCDPISGHVSLYWYRQALGQGPEFLTYFNYEAQQDKSGLPNDRFSAERPEGSISTLTIQRTEQRDSAMYRCASSLKSTGRGMNTEAFFGQGTRLTVV.

The rearrangement links TRBV2 to TRBJ1-1; 8 nucleotides agree with TRBD1. The CDR3 length is 15 residues. Germline V gene lookup returns CDR1 SNHLY and CDR2 FYNNEI. Trimming took 1 base from V and 5 from J; bases not matched to a gene: 6. The CDR3 DNA is TGTGCCAGCAGTGAAGGGACAGGGCGGCGGACTGAAGCTTTCTTT. Protein: CASSEGTGRRTEAFF.

This sequence joins TRBV14 and TRBJ2-1; 11 positions agree with TRBD1. J was trimmed by 6 bases and V by 0 bases; bases with no gene match: 4. CDR3 length: 16 amino acids. CDR1 is SGHDN and CDR2 is FVKESK in the germline V gene. CDR3 loop: CASSQDRGTGGNEQFF. The DNA for the CDR3 is TGTGCCAGCAGCCAAGATCGGGGGACAGGGGGCAATGAGCAGTTCTTC.

In nucleotides, the CDR3 is TGTGCCAGCGCTAGACAGACAAATGAAAAACTGTTTTTT. It specifies CASARQTNEKLFF. This chain uses TRBV2 with TRBJ1-4, with D possibly being TRBD1 (5 bases). The V and J ends lost 8 bases and 5 bases respectively, with 12 bases between them. This CDR3 contains 13 residues. The germline V gene encodes CDR1 SNHLY and CDR2 FYNNEI.

V and J are TRBV19 and TRBJ2-7; a weak D match, TRBD1 (6 bases). The CDR3 length is 13 residues. Trimming removed 7 bases at V and 7 bases at J, with 17 bases between. The germline V gene has CDR1 LNHDA and CDR2 SQIVND (reference sequence). In DNA, the CDR3 is TGTGCCAGTACCGTCCAACAGGGTGGAGAGCAGTACTTC. Protein: CASTVQQGGEQYF.

This chain uses TRBV6-1 with TRBJ1-1; D is uncertain. Trimming cost V 5 bases and J 0 bases, with 10 bases left between them. CDR3 length equals 14 residues. Germline loops: CDR1 MNHNS, CDR2 SASEGT. CDR3 sequence: CASSSHAVNTEAFF. The CDR3 coding sequence is TGTGCCAGCAGTTCTCACGCGGTGAACACTGAAGCTTTCTTT.

The chain joins TRBV7-9 to TRBJ2-7, with D perhaps TRBD1 (6 bases). The CDR3 is 14 residues long. Germline V CDR1 and CDR2: SEHNR, FQNEAQ (reference sequence). V was trimmed by 8 bases and J by 5 bases, leaving 19 bases between them. CDR3 DNA: TGTGCCAGCGCAGACATCAGGGGCGCGCACGAGCAGTACTTC. Translation: CASADIRGAHEQYF.

This clone was seen just once. The junction departs from germline at one end; a sequencing error may be responsible. Other DNA sequences in the same sample also yield this CDR3. The V and J genes are TRBV30 and TRBJ1-1, with D possibly matching TRBD1 (5 bases). Per germline, CDR1 GTSNPN and CDR2 SVGIG (reference sequence). The CDR3 has 13 residues. CDR3 sequence reads: CAWAGGMGTEAFF. The CDR3 DNA is TGTGCCTGGGCCGGGGGTATGGGCACTGAGGCTTTCTTT.

This clone was seen only a few times. V gene TRBV11-2 combines with J gene TRBJ2-1; 10 bases are shared with TRBD2. V was clipped by 3 bases and J by 8 bases; unmatched bases: 7. The CDR3 extends over 15 amino acids. CDR1 is SGHAT and CDR2 is FQNNGV in the germline V gene. The CDR3 region has the DNA TGTGCCAGCAGCTTCGGTAGCGGGAGGTCCGATGAGCAGTTCTTC. It translates to CASSFGSGRSDEQFF. The whole variable domain, filled in from reference TRBV11-2 and TRBJ2-1, reads EAGVAQSPRYKIIEKRQSVAFWCNPISGHATLYWYQQILGQGPKLLIQFQNNGVVDDSQLPKDRFSAERLKGVDSTLKIQPAKLEDSAVYLCASSFGSGRSDEQFFGPGTRLTVL.

The genes are TRBV6-1 and TRBJ1-1, with D perhaps matching TRBD1 (6 bases). Deletions cut 9 bases from V and 4 bases from J, with 18 bases between. Germline CDR1 reads MNHNS; CDR2 reads SASEGT. The CDR3 is made up of 14 amino acids. Here the CDR3 reads CASIEGVMGTEAFF. DNA of the CDR3: TGTGCCAGTATCGAGGGGGTTATGGGCACTGAAGCTTTCTTT.